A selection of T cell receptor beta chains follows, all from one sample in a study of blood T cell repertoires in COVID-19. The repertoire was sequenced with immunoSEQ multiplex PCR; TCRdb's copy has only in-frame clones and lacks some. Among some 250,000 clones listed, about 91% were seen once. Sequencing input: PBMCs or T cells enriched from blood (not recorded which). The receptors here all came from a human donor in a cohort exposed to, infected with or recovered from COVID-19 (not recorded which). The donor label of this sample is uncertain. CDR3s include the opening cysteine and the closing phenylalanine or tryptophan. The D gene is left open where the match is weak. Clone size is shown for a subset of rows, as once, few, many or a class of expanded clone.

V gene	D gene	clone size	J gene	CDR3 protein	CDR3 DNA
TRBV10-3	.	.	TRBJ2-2	CAISESSHLGELFF	TGTGCCATCAGTGAGTCGAGTCACCTCGGGGAGCTGTTTTTT
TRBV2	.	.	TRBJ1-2	CASPERATAPNYGYTF	TGTGCCAGTCCGGAAAGAGCGACGGCTCCTAACTATGGCTACACCTTC
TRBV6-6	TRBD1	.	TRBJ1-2	CASSWTGGGYTF	TGTGCCAGCAGTTGGACAGGAGGCGGCTACACCTTC
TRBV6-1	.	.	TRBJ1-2	CASSDPPAGAANYGYTF	TGTGCCAGCAGTGATCCCCCGGCAGGGGCGGCTAACTATGGCTACACCTTC
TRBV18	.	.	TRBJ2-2	CASSPVGQPATGELFF	TGTGCCAGCTCACCAGTGGGCCAGCCGGCCACCGGGGAGCTGTTTTTT
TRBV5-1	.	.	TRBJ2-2	CASSRGLPNTGELFF	TGCGCCAGCAGCAGGGGACTGCCGAACACCGGGGAGCTGTTTTTT
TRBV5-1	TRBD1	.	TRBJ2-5	CASSWGDRDGETQYF	TGCGCCAGCAGCTGGGGGGACAGGGACGGGGAGACCCAGTACTTC
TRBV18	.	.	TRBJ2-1	CASSPPSSRAGSYNEQFF	TGTGCCAGCTCACCGCCCTCCTCCCGAGCGGGCTCCTACAATGAGCAGTTCTTC
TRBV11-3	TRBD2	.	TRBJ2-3	CASSRTMTSGYSTDTQYF	TGTGCCAGCAGCCGCACCATGACTAGCGGCTATAGCACAGATACGCAGTATTTT
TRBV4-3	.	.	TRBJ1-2	CASSQGRRTAGYTF	TGCGCCAGCAGCCAAGGACGGAGGACAGCTGGCTACACCTTC
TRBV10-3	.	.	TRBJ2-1	CAIRRGGARNEQFF	TGTGCCATCAGAAGAGGGGGGGCCAGGAATGAGCAGTTCTTC
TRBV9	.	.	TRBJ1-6	CASSVAAGSNSPLHF	TGTGCCAGCAGCGTAGCTGCAGGCAGTAATTCACCCCTCCACTTT
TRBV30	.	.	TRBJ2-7	CAWSVLSGVHEQYF	TGTGCCTGGAGTGTACTCTCGGGGGTTCACGAGCAGTACTTC
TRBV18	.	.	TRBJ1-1	CASSRDRGSGEAFF	TGTGCCAGCTCACGCGATAGGGGGTCCGGGGAAGCTTTCTTT
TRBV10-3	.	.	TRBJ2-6	CALRASGANVLTF	TGTGCCCTCAGGGCCTCTGGGGCCAACGTCCTGACTTTC
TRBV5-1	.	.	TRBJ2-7	CASSMDTYEQYF	TGCGCCAGCAGCATGGACACCTACGAGCAGTACTTC
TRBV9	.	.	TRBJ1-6	CASSFRHSEDSPLHF	TGTGCCAGCAGCTTTAGACACAGTGAAGATTCACCCCTCCACTTT
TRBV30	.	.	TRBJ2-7	CAWSSSYEQYF	TGTGCCTGGAGCAGCTCCTACGAGCAGTACTTC
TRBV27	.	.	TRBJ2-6	CASGIRAGANVLTF	TGTGCCAGCGGGATCAGGGCTGGGGCCAACGTCCTGACTTTC
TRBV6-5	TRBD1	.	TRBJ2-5	CASTRDSYWETQYF	TGTGCCAGCACACGGGACAGTTACTGGGAGACCCAGTACTTC
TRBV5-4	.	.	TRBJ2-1	CASSLDRASYNEQFF	TGTGCCAGCAGCTTGGACAGAGCTTCCTACAATGAGCAGTTCTTC
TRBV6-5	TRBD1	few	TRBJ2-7	CASREDRSHEQYF	TGTGCCAGCAGAGAGGACAGGTCCCACGAGCAGTACTTC
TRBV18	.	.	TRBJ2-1	CASSPGHPYNEQFF	TGTGCCAGCTCACCGGGACACCCCTACAATGAGCAGTTCTTC
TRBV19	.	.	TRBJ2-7	CASSQLPGQFSYEQYF	TGTGCCAGTAGTCAACTACCGGGTCAGTTCTCCTACGAGCAGTACTTC
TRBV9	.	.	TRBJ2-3	CASSVEGDSTDTQYF	TGTGCCAGCAGCGTAGAAGGGGATAGCACAGATACGCAGTATTTT